The 17 T cell receptor beta chains below were found in one sample sequenced in a study of regulatory T cells in long-lasting Graves disease. The time point denotes: newly diagnosed GD, antithyroid drugs for less than 3 months. After RNA was extracted from PBMCs, the TCR library was made from it. Sequencing libraries for TCR beta were prepared with iRepertoire HTBI primers and Arm-PCR of CDR3 regions. TCRdb re-analysed the multiplex PCR reads in MiXCR, keeping a single row per CDR3 protein. The data contain around 400,000 distinct CDR3 sequences, over 14% of them singletons. The same sample was also studied in work on T cells in Graves' hyperthyroidism and ophthalmopathy.

Material: peripheral blood mononuclear cells (PBMCs), obtained at new diagnosis, from a patient treated with antithyroid drugs. The source is a woman between 35 and 50 years old with Graves disease.

This clonotype was counted ten times or more. The rearrangement links TRBV12-3 or TRBV12-4 to TRBJ1-4; 10 nucleotides line up with TRBD1. This CDR3 has 18 residues. J lost 0 bases, V lost 5 bases, and 9 bases had no gene match. The DNA for the CDR3 is TGTGCCAGCAGTACAGGGACAGGGGATGATGCAACTAATGAAAAACTGTTTTTT. It specifies CASSTGTGDDATNEKLFF.

This clonotype has more than one count but fewer than ten. The rearrangement joins TRBV6-1 to TRBJ2-5; weak D call: TRBD2 (6 bases). Germline V CDR1 and CDR2: MNHNS, SASEGT. Trimming shortened V by 6 bases and J by 3 bases, and 11 bases separated the two germline ends. This CDR3 is built from 13 residues. CDR3 DNA: TGTGCCAGCAGGGAGCCTAGCGAAGAGACCCAGTACTTC. Translation: CASREPSEETQYF.

This clonotype was seen repeatedly, ten times or more. The chain joins TRBV6-2 or TRBV6-3 to TRBJ2-4; perhaps TRBD2 as D (6 bases). Germline CDR1 is MNHEY and CDR2 is SVGEGT. V was trimmed by 8 bases and J by 10 bases, leaving 18 bases between them. CDR3 length: 13 amino acids. Written as DNA, the CDR3 is TGTGCCAGCGGGCCCACATCAGCGGGTATTCAGTACTTC. This translates into CASGPTSAGIQYF.

This clonotype was seen a handful of times. The rearrangement links TRBV12-3 or TRBV12-4 to TRBJ2-2, with D possibly matching TRBD1 (5 bases). The ends were cut back, 5 bases at V and 5 bases at J, with 9 bases in the middle. This CDR3 is 13 amino acids long. The DNA of the CDR3 is TGTGCCAGCAGTGGGGCGGCGACCGGGGAGCTGTTTTTT. Its translation: CASSGAATGELFF.

This clonotype was recorded many times. This chain connects TRBV11-3 to TRBJ2-5, with 9 bases identical to TRBD1. The J call is in doubt because the DNA end fits TRBJ2-7 better. This CDR3 contains 15 residues. Germline V gene lookup returns CDR1 SGHNT and CDR2 YENEEA. The CDR3 sequence is CASSTDRTGVYEQYF. DNA of the CDR3: TGTGCCAGCAGCACCGATCGGACAGGGGTATACGAGCAGTACTTC.

This clonotype was observed a handful of times. V gene TRBV12-3 or TRBV12-4 combines with J gene TRBJ2-7; 8 bases are shared with TRBD1. With V trimmed by 2 bases and J by 3 bases, 9 bases remained unmatched. The CDR3 is 16 amino acids. CDR3 in amino acids: CASSLSSGGPYYEQYF. CDR3 DNA: TGTGCCAGCAGTTTAAGCTCAGGGGGCCCCTACTACGAGCAGTACTTC.

This clonotype was found a few times. One end of the junction varies from germline; a read error may be responsible. The chain recombines TRBV12-3 or TRBV12-4 with TRBJ2-5; TRBD1 matches at 8 bases. The CDR3 runs 14 residues. The DNA for the CDR3 is TGCGCCAGCAGCCTCCGGGACAGGAACGTGGCCCAGTACTTC. Its protein is CASSLRDRNVAQYF.

V and J are TRBV30 and TRBJ2-5; D is unresolved. V lost 5 bases, J lost 4 bases, and 14 bases lay in between. This CDR3 is built from 13 residues. Germline values: CDR1 GTSNPN, CDR2 SVGIG (reference sequence). CDR3 nucleotide sequence: TGTGCCTGGGGTGCCCTTTTGGGAGAGACCCAGTACTTC. Amino acid sequence: CAWGALLGETQYF.

This clonotype has at least ten counts. The V gene is TRBV28, the J gene TRBJ1-6, with 7 bases that match TRBD1. CDR1 MDHEN and CDR2 SYDVKM come from the germline V gene. V shed 3 bases and J 7 bases; nucleotides not matched to a gene: 3. The CDR3 spans 14 residues. The CDR3, as DNA: TGTGCCAGCAGTTTTCGGGACAGAAATTCACCCCTCCACTTT. Protein product: CASSFRDRNSPLHF. The variable domain in full, with the rest retrieved from reference TRBV28 and TRBJ1-6, is DVKVTQSSRYLVKRTGEKVFLECVQDMDHENMFWYRQDPGLGLRLIYFSYDVKMKEKGDIPEGYSVSREKKERFSLILESASTNQTSMYLCASSFRDRNSPLHFGNGTRLTVT.

This clonotype was found many times. The chain links TRBV5-1 to TRBJ1-1; no reliable D call. V lost 2 bases and J lost 6, with 8 bases in between. CDR1 is SGHRS and CDR2 is YFSETQ in the germline V gene. This CDR3 region has 12 residues. This CDR3 is CASSLSGAEAFF. The CDR3 nucleotides read TGCGCCAGCAGCTTATCTGGAGCTGAAGCTTTCTTT.

V gene TRBV7-9 combines with J gene TRBJ2-5; 7 bases align to TRBD2. Germline loops: CDR1 SEHNR, CDR2 FQNEAQ (reference sequence). The CDR3 is made up of 14 amino acids. After removal of 5 bases from V and 10 bases from J, the junction contained 13 bases not matched to a gene. The CDR3 coding sequence is TGTGCCAGCAGCCCCCGGGGAGGGCCCCGTGACCAGTACTTC. Protein product: CASSPRGGPRDQYF.

The table lists this clonotype with many counts. This chain connects TRBV11-1 to TRBJ2-1; no clear D gene. V was trimmed by 1 base and J by 6 bases, leaving 13 bases between them. The CDR3 is 15 residues long. Looked up from germline, CDR1 is SGHAT and CDR2 is FQDESV (reference sequence). The CDR3 loop is CASSLERIVGNEQFF. The CDR3 DNA reads TGTGCCAGCAGCTTAGAAAGAATAGTTGGCAATGAGCAGTTCTTC.

Comments on this clonotype: One base separates it from a far larger clone, so it is likely a read error. The V call is TRBV2, the J call TRBJ2-5, with TRBD2 matching 13 bases. The CDR3 is 20 residues long. CDR1 is SNHLY, CDR2 FYNNEI, per germline. CDR3 region: CAGSSLSPGTSGKYQETQYF. DNA for the CDR3: TGTGCCGGCAGTTCCCTCAGCCCGGGGACTAGCGGGAAGTACCAAGAGACCCAGTACTTC.

This clonotype was recorded many times. The chain uses TRBV28 and TRBJ2-7; 7 bases agree with TRBD2. The germline V gene has CDR1 MDHEN and CDR2 SYDVKM. The CDR3 totals 14 residues. V shed 7 bases, J shed 6 bases, and the junction held 12 bases outside the gene matches. CDR3 DNA: TGTGCCAGCAAACGAGCACTAGCGTCGGTCGAGCAGTACTTC. Translation: CASKRALASVEQYF.

There are many counts of this clonotype. This chain links TRBV7-9 with TRBJ2-7; 9 nucleotides line up with TRBD1. The CDR3 has 14 amino acids. The V gene's germline CDR1 is SEHNR and CDR2 FQNEAQ (reference sequence). Trimming took 10 bases from V and 3 from J; bases not matched to a gene: 10. CDR3 protein: CATSGTGILYEQYF. The CDR3 DNA sequence: TGTGCCACCTCGGGGACAGGGATACTCTACGAGCAGTACTTC. The variable domain in full, completed from reference TRBV7-9 and TRBJ2-7, reads DTGVSQNPRHKITKRGQNVTFRCDPISEHNRLYWYRQTLGQGPEFLTYFQNEAQLEKSRLLSDRFSAERPKGSFSTLEIQRTEQGDSAMYLCATSGTGILYEQYFGPGTRLTVT.

Many counts were recorded for this clonotype. The V and J genes are TRBV11-3 and TRBJ2-5; a possible D gene is TRBD1 (5 bases). Germline V gives CDR1 SGHNT, CDR2 YENEEA. This CDR3 region has 14 residues. The V end was cut by 5 bases, the J end by 4 bases, with 14 bases between. The CDR3 reads CASSPRQGVETQYF. CDR3 in DNA: TGTGCCAGCAGCCCCAGGCAGGGTGTAGAGACCCAGTACTTC.

The CDR3 nucleotides are TGTGCCAGCAGTCCCCAGGGCGGGTCGAACACCGGGACAGGCGGAAACACCATATATTTT. This gives the protein CASSPQGGSNTGTGGNTIYF. V gene TRBV12-3 or TRBV12-4 combines with J gene TRBJ1-3; 8 bases are shared with TRBD1. The CDR3 extends over 20 amino acids. V was pared by 5 bases and J by 4 bases, with 22 bases of the junction left unmatched.